The 27 T cell receptor beta chains given below trace back to one sample, sequenced in a study of shared T cell receptors in the human thymus. The data were produced by immunoSEQ multiplex PCR, yet TCRdb's version contains in-frame clones alone and is incomplete. The sample carries around 340,000 clones, approximately 95% recorded once. The sequenced material came from thymocytes. These receptor sequences come from a human donor.

The rearrangement joins TRBV7-9 to TRBJ2-7; perhaps TRBD2 as D (5 bases). Trimming removed 2 bases from V and 6 bases from J, with 14 bases in between. The germline gives CDR1 SEHNR, CDR2 FQNEAQ (reference sequence). The CDR3 sequence is 14 residues long. CDR3 sequence (DNA): TGTGCCAGCAGCTTACGCGAAAGGGAGCTCGAGCAGTACTTC. It is translated as CASSLRERELEQYF.

V is TRBV6-6 and J is TRBJ2-7, with D uncertain. Deletions cut 6 bases from V and 4 bases from J, with 16 bases between. Germline V gives CDR1 MNHNY, CDR2 SVGAGI (reference sequence). The CDR3 is made up of 14 amino acids. The CDR3 here is CASSLRFDWYEQYF. DNA for the CDR3: TGTGCCAGCAGCCTACGGTTTGACTGGTACGAGCAGTACTTC.

The chain carries TRBV5-6 and TRBJ2-1, with 11 positions matching TRBD2. Germline CDR1 is SGHDT and CDR2 is YYEEEE. CDR3 length: 16 amino acids. J lost 7 bases, V lost 0 bases, and 6 bases had no gene match. The CDR3 DNA follows: TGTGCCAGCAGCTTGGCGGACGGGACTAGCGGTAATGAGCAGTTCTTC. Protein product: CASSLADGTSGNEQFF.

The genes are TRBV29-1 and TRBJ2-1; 10 bases line up with TRBD2. Trimming at V came to 2 bases and at J to 10 bases, leaving 11 bases not matched to a gene. Germline CDR1 is SQVTM and CDR2 is ANQGSEA. CDR3 size: 15 residues. The CDR3 nucleotides are TGCAGCGTTGAAATTCCGGGACTAGCGATTTTGGAGCAGTTCTTC. This sequence encodes CSVEIPGLAILEQFF.

The chain joins TRBV5-1 to TRBJ1-1; D is perhaps TRBD1 (5 bases). V lost 0 bases, J lost 5 bases, and 14 bases lay in between. The CDR3 is 15 residues long. CDR1 is SGHRS, CDR2 YFSETQ, per germline. CDR3 amino acids: CASSLGGRDGTEAFF. Here the CDR3 DNA reads TGCGCCAGCAGCTTGGGTGGCAGGGATGGTACTGAAGCTTTCTTT.

J is TRBJ1-2 and V is TRBV30, with no clear D. The CDR3 runs 13 residues. V gave up 8 bases and J gave up 4 bases, with 17 bases separating them. In germline, CDR1 is GTSNPN, CDR2 SVGIG (reference sequence). Here the CDR3 DNA reads TGTGCCAGGAAGGACGGCCCGTCCTATGGCTACACCTTC. Residues: CARKDGPSYGYTF.

This clone was seen a single time. The CDR3 spells CASLTDRANTEAFF. DNA of the CDR3: TGTGCCAGCCTTACGGACAGGGCGAACACTGAAGCTTTCTTT. The chain employs TRBV2 and TRBJ1-1, with 8 bases that match TRBD1. J was trimmed by 1 base and V by 8 bases; bases with no gene match: 6. The V gene's germline CDR1 is SNHLY and CDR2 FYNNEI. The CDR3 spans 14 residues.

The J gene is TRBJ2-7, the V gene TRBV10-1; a possible D gene is TRBD2 (6 bases). This CDR3 spans 15 amino acids. Trimming cost V 2 bases and J 5 bases, with 16 bases left between them. Germline V gene data show CDR1 as WNHNN and CDR2 as SYGVQD (reference sequence). The CDR3 protein is CASSEGREKCNEQYF. In nucleotides, the CDR3 is TGCGCCAGCAGTGAGGGCCGGGAGAAGTGCAACGAGCAGTACTTC.

This chain joins TRBV28 and TRBJ2-7; TRBD2 aligns across 7 bases. Germline CDR1 is MDHEN and CDR2 is SYDVKM. J was trimmed by 2 bases and V by 6 bases; bases with no gene match: 4. The CDR3 covers 13 residues. CDR3 sequence (DNA): TGTGCCAGCAGCCCTCGGGGGGCCTACGAGCAGTACTTC. The encoded protein is CASSPRGAYEQYF.

The J gene is TRBJ1-2, the V gene TRBV28, with unresolved D. Germline lookup yields CDR1 MDHEN and CDR2 SYDVKM. The CDR3 covers 12 residues. Trimming took 10 bases from V and 2 from J, leaving 11 bases between them. The CDR3 reads CATSAGNYGYTF. In nucleotides, the CDR3 is TGTGCCACCTCTGCGGGGAACTATGGCTACACCTTC.

The chain combines TRBV14 with TRBJ2-7, with D unclear. This CDR3 has 14 residues. Per germline, CDR1 SGHDN and CDR2 FVKESK. V lost 7 bases to trimming and J lost 2 bases, with 15 bases between them. Here the CDR3 reads CASTPPGRTYEQYF. The CDR3, as DNA: TGTGCCAGCACCCCCCCGGGTAGGACCTACGAGCAGTACTTC.

This chain connects TRBV7-3 to TRBJ1-4, with a possible D match to TRBD1 (5 bases). The CDR3 contains 16 residues. The V and J ends lost 2 bases and 5 bases respectively, with 15 bases between them. Germline V gives CDR1 SGHTA, CDR2 FQGTGA. Written as DNA, the CDR3 is TGTGCCAGCAGCTTAGGAATTGGGACGACCAATGAAAAACTGTTTTTT. Encoded protein: CASSLGIGTTNEKLFF.

The chain combines TRBV28 with TRBJ2-1, with D perhaps matching TRBD2 (6 bases). CDR3 length: 16 amino acids. Germline values: CDR1 MDHEN, CDR2 SYDVKM. The V end lost 6 bases, the J end lost 3 bases, and 18 bases lay between the germline ends. The CDR3 spells CASSLPSSEVYNEQFF. In nucleotides, the CDR3 is TGTGCCAGCAGCCTTCCATCTAGCGAGGTCTACAATGAGCAGTTCTTC.

The V and J genes are TRBV28 and TRBJ2-7; D might be TRBD2 (6 bases). Germline lookup yields CDR1 MDHEN and CDR2 SYDVKM. Trimming stripped 2 bases from V and 2 bases from J, with 10 bases between. This CDR3 is built from 14 residues. Written as DNA, the CDR3 is TGTGCCAGCAGTTTAGGAGGGGAAGCCTACGAGCAGTACTTC. This gives the protein CASSLGGEAYEQYF.

The chain couples TRBV9 to TRBJ2-5; TRBD1 agrees at 7 bases. Trimming took 1 base from V and 1 from J; bases not matched to a gene: 1. The CDR3 is 14 amino acids. CDR1 and CDR2 from the germline V gene are SGDLS and YYNGEE. CDR3 sequence reads: CASSVQGVQETQYF. DNA for the CDR3: TGTGCCAGCAGCGTACAGGGGGTCCAAGAGACCCAGTACTTC.

The J gene is TRBJ2-1, the V gene TRBV6-4; 7 positions match TRBD2. This CDR3 has 11 residues. Per the germline V gene, CDR1 is MRHNA and CDR2 is SNTAGT. V shed 1 base, J shed 16 bases, and the junction held 4 bases outside the gene matches. The CDR3 region is CASSDWTRVFF. As DNA, the CDR3 is TGTGCCAGCAGTGACTGGACTAGGGTCTTCTTC.

Written as DNA, the CDR3 is TGCGCCAGCAGCCAAGGGGAAGGGCGGGACCTTACCGGGGAGCTGTTTTTT. This sequence encodes CASSQGEGRDLTGELFF. V gene TRBV4-3 combines with J gene TRBJ2-2; maybe TRBD2 (6 bases). CDR1 LGHNA and CDR2 YSLEER come from the germline V gene. V was clipped by 1 base and J by 5 bases, with 17 bases between them. The CDR3 is 17 amino acids.

This clone was found a few times. The gene calls are TRBV7-6 and TRBJ2-1; D is unresolved. V lost 5 bases to trimming and J lost 3 bases, with 8 bases between them. The CDR3 totals 13 residues. Germline values: CDR1 SGHVS, CDR2 FNYEAQ. In DNA, the CDR3 is TGTGCCAGCAGCCAGAAGGGCTACAATGAGCAGTTCTTC. It codes for CASSQKGYNEQFF.

The rearrangement uses TRBV27 and TRBJ2-1; 7 bases map to TRBD2. Losses at the gene ends were 6 bases for V and 6 bases for J; bases not matched to a gene: 8. Germline lookup yields CDR1 MNHEY and CDR2 SMNVEV (reference sequence). This CDR3 has 14 amino acids. In DNA form, the CDR3 reads TGTGCCAGCAGACCAGGACTAGAGCGCAATGAGCAGTTCTTC. Translation gives CASRPGLERNEQFF.

This clone came up a few times. The V call is TRBV19, the J call TRBJ1-1, with no clear D. The germline V gene has CDR1 LNHDA and CDR2 SQIVND (reference sequence). The CDR3 runs 14 residues. Trimming removed 1 base from V and 0 bases from J, with 6 bases in between. The CDR3 DNA follows: TGTGCCAGTAGTATAGCAACCATGAACACTGAAGCTTTCTTT. It is translated as CASSIATMNTEAFF.

V gene TRBV18 combines with J gene TRBJ2-7; 10 bases are a match to TRBD1. This CDR3 spans 15 amino acids. CDR1 and CDR2 from the germline V gene are KGHSH and LQKENI. V gave up 1 base and J gave up 2 bases; unmatched junction bases: 2. CDR3 loop: CASSPRDRGAYEQYF. The CDR3 DNA reads TGTGCCAGCTCACCACGGGACAGGGGCGCCTACGAGCAGTACTTC.

This rearrangement joins TRBV4-2 to TRBJ2-3; 8 bases fit TRBD2. V shed 6 bases and J 3 bases; nucleotides not matched to a gene: 11. The CDR3 runs to 16 residues. Germline V CDR1 and CDR2: LGHNA, YNFKEQ. As DNA, the CDR3 is TGTGCCAGCAGACAAATCCCCGGGAGGGAGACAGATACGCAGTATTTT. Translated, it gives CASRQIPGRETDTQYF.

The rearrangement links TRBV4-1 to TRBJ1-2; D perhaps matches TRBD1 (5 bases). Per germline, CDR1 MGHRA and CDR2 YSYEKL. The CDR3 has 14 residues. V shed 1 base and J shed 4 bases, with 10 bases lying between them. CDR3 sequence reads: CASSQAGQLYGYTF. CDR3 DNA: TGCGCCAGCAGCCAAGCGGGGCAGCTCTATGGCTACACCTTC.

This chain uses TRBV7-9 with TRBJ1-5; 9 bases fit TRBD1. The ends lost 5 bases at V and 0 bases at J; junction bases unmatched: 11. This CDR3 is 18 amino acids long. Germline V lookup: CDR1 SEHNR, CDR2 FQNEAQ (reference sequence). The CDR3 coding sequence is TGTGCCAGCAGCCAATCCGGGACAGGGACGAATAGCAATCAGCCCCAGCATTTT. This sequence encodes CASSQSGTGTNSNQPQHF.

The V call is TRBV4-3, the J call TRBJ2-3; D is uncertain. Germline assignment: CDR1 LGHNA and CDR2 YSLEER. V was clipped by 0 bases and J by 3 bases, with 10 bases between them. The CDR3 totals 15 residues. In DNA form, the CDR3 reads TGCGCCAGCAGCCAAGAACGTACCCGTACAGATACGCAGTATTTT. This sequence encodes CASSQERTRTDTQYF.

The V call is TRBV5-6, the J call TRBJ2-3, with 10 bases identical to TRBD2. V trimming: 2 bases; J trimming: 3 bases; junction bases outside the gene matches: 15. The CDR3 is 19 residues long. Germline V lookup: CDR1 SGHDT, CDR2 YYEEEE. For the CDR3, the DNA is TGTGCCAGCAGCTTATGTGGCATACCGGGACTAGCGACGACAGATACGCAGTATTTT. Amino acids: CASSLCGIPGLATTDTQYF.

The V call is TRBV7-2, the J call TRBJ2-3; the D is unclear. The CDR3 sequence is 12 residues long. The germline gives CDR1 SGHTA, CDR2 FQGNSA. V lost 1 base and J 5 bases, leaving 4 bases between the germline ends. DNA for the CDR3: TGTGCCAGCAGCTTAGAGATAGATACGCAGTATTTT. Its translation is CASSLEIDTQYF.